The 18 T cell receptor beta chains presented below share a single source sample, sequenced in a study of blood T cells in healthy people across ages. Through a sample-barcoded 5' primer and a J-beta primer mix, a second PCR was run for roughly 6 to 11 cycles. TCRdb redid the calling of the 5' RACE reads with MiXCR, one entry per CDR3 protein. The sample has under 1,100,000 distinct CDR3 sequences, 20% to 25% seen once. The same specimen was also included in a second study, on T cells of mothers and their children.

The sample comprised blood. These receptors all come from a girl aged 2 to 10 in good health.

Concerning this clonotype itself: One end of the junction fails to match germline, which may point to a read error. The rearrangement links TRBV13 to TRBJ2-1, with unresolved D. Germline V CDR1 and CDR2: PRHDT, FYEKMQ (reference sequence). The CDR3 has 14 amino acids. The CDR3 region has the DNA TGTGCCAGCAGCTTCGCCGACTCCTACAATGAGCAGTCCTTC. It is translated as CASSFADSYNEQSF.

This clonotype was seen more than once but under ten times. The chain employs TRBV25-1 and TRBJ2-1; no definite D call. Germline assignment: CDR1 MGHDK and CDR2 SYGVNS. This CDR3 contains 12 residues. V lost 4 bases, J lost 6 bases, and 7 bases lay in between. The CDR3: CASSARFNEQFF. For the CDR3, the DNA is TGTGCCAGCAGTGCACGGTTCAATGAGCAGTTCTTC.

This clonotype has only a few counts. The chain carries TRBV4-1 and TRBJ2-5; 8 nucleotides align to TRBD1. The J call is doubtful: the DNA matches TRBJ2-1 better. This CDR3 region has 13 residues. Germline V gene data show CDR1 as MGHRA and CDR2 as YSYEKL. The DNA for the CDR3 is TGCGCCAGCAGCCAAGGAACCGGGACAGGGCAGTTCTTC. Amino acid sequence: CASSQGTGTGQFF.

J is TRBJ1-1 and V is TRBV29-1; D is possibly TRBD1 (5 bases). Germline CDR1 and CDR2: SQVTM and ANQGSEA. The CDR3 length is 13 residues. Trimming removed 6 bases from V and 4 bases from J, with 15 bases in between. The CDR3 loop is CSVNGGMSTEAFF. CDR3 nucleotide sequence: TGCAGCGTAAATGGGGGGATGAGCACTGAAGCTTTCTTT.

This clonotype was seen many times. The rearrangement joins TRBV28 to TRBJ2-1, with D unresolved. Trimming pared 1 base from V and 0 bases from J, leaving 7 bases between. The CDR3 has 15 amino acids. Germline-derived CDR1 and CDR2 are MDHEN and SYDVKM. Here the CDR3 reads CASSLYSSSYNEQFF. The DNA for the CDR3 is TGTGCCAGCAGTTTATATAGTAGCTCCTACAATGAGCAGTTCTTC.

This clonotype showed up just a few times. At one end the junction does not follow the germline gene, possibly because of a read error. The rearrangement uses TRBV6-5 and TRBJ2-7; D unresolved. The CDR3 extends over 15 amino acids. Germline V gene sequence: CDR1 MNHEY, CDR2 SVGAGI. In DNA form, the CDR3 reads TGTGCCGGCAGCCCCACCGTAATGCGATCCTACGAGCAGTACTTC. It codes for CAGSPTVMRSYEQYF.

The chain employs TRBV4-1 and TRBJ2-1; D call uncertain. There are 14 residues in the CDR3. Germline V lookup: CDR1 MGHRA, CDR2 YSYEKL. Trimming stripped 4 bases from V and 6 bases from J, with 13 bases between. The CDR3 DNA reads as TGCGCCAGCAGCCCGGCCACCCTTATCAATGAGCAGTTCTTC. Protein product: CASSPATLINEQFF.

This clonotype was detected ten times or more. This chain links TRBV4-2 with TRBJ2-2, with D tentatively TRBD2 (6 bases). V gave up 0 bases and J gave up 4 bases, with 6 bases separating them. Germline loops: CDR1 LGHNA, CDR2 YNFKEQ. The CDR3 extends over 14 amino acids. CDR3 in DNA: TGTGCCAGCAGCCAAGAGGGGGGCACCGGGGAGCTGTTTTTT. Protein product: CASSQEGGTGELFF.

This clonotype showed up just a few times. This sequence joins TRBV12-3 or TRBV12-4 and TRBJ2-2, with 10 nucleotides matching TRBD1. This CDR3 has 14 amino acids. Trimming took 7 bases from V and 3 from J; bases not matched to a gene: 2. The chain's CDR3 is CASIGTGDTGELFF. CDR3 sequence (DNA): TGTGCCAGCATTGGGACAGGGGACACCGGGGAGCTGTTTTTT.

The chain links TRBV14 to TRBJ2-1; D uncertain. Germline assignment: CDR1 SGHDN and CDR2 FVKESK. The V end was cut by 0 bases, the J end by 3 bases, with 6 bases between. The CDR3 extends over 14 amino acids. CDR3 residues: CASSQDNNYNEQFF. As DNA, the CDR3 is TGTGCCAGCAGCCAAGATAACAACTACAATGAGCAGTTCTTC.

This clonotype has a handful of counts. The J gene is TRBJ1-4, the V gene TRBV27; D ambiguous. Germline CDR1 and CDR2: MNHEY and SMNVEV (reference sequence). The ends were cut back, 5 bases at V and 8 bases at J, with 18 bases in the middle. The CDR3 sequence is 15 residues long. The CDR3 region has the DNA TGTGCCAGCAGTCCAACCTACAGTTCGGGGGAAAAACTGTTTTTT. Its protein is CASSPTYSSGEKLFF.

In the case of this clonotype: This sequence may be a read error, since a much larger clone differs from it by one base. The genes are TRBV14 and TRBJ2-7, with 9 positions matching TRBD2. The CDR3 is 15 residues long. The V and J ends lost 1 base and 2 bases, in that order; junction bases with no gene match: 3. Germline CDR1 is SGHDN and CDR2 is FVKESK. DNA of the CDR3: TGTGCCAGCAGCCAAGGACTAGCGGATACCTACGAGCAGTACTTC. It translates to CASSQGLADTYEQYF.

This chain uses TRBV12-3 or TRBV12-4 with TRBJ2-5; D gene unclear. V was cut by 4 bases and J by 4 bases, with 7 bases left in between. The CDR3 is made up of 12 amino acids. CDR3 in amino acids: CASSSKRETQYF. CDR3 in DNA: TGTGCCAGCAGTTCGAAGCGAGAGACCCAGTACTTC.

V is TRBV7-2 and J is TRBJ1-6, with TRBD1 identical over 7 bases. Germline CDR1 SGHTA, CDR2 FQGNSA. The V gene end was trimmed by 5 bases and the J gene end by 7 bases; junction bases not matched to a gene: 14. The CDR3 runs 17 residues. CDR3 in amino acids: CASSARITGDRNSPLHF. The CDR3 nucleotides are TGTGCCAGCAGCGCCCGAATAACAGGGGATAGAAATTCACCCCTCCACTTT.

The chain carries TRBV29-1 and TRBJ2-7; the match to TRBD1 covers 8 bases. The CDR3 is 12 residues long. Germline CDR1 reads SQVTM; CDR2 reads ANQGSEA. Unmatched junction bases numbered 5, after V lost 7 bases and J lost 3 bases. CDR3 loop: CSGLGTGYEQYF. The CDR3 coding sequence is TGCAGCGGTTTAGGGACAGGCTACGAGCAGTACTTC.

This clonotype occurred many times. The V gene is TRBV24-1, the J gene TRBJ2-2; unclear D gene. The CDR3 totals 14 residues. V lost 3 bases, J lost 4 bases, and 8 bases lay in between. In germline, CDR1 is KGHDR, CDR2 SFDVKD. CDR3 nucleotide sequence: TGTGCCACCAGTGATCTGTCTCCCACCGGGGAGCTGTTTTTT. Translation gives CATSDLSPTGELFF.

This clonotype was seen more than once but under ten times. The chain carries TRBV5-6 and TRBJ1-5; TRBD1 agrees at 10 bases. Germline loops: CDR1 SGHDT, CDR2 YYEEEE. V gave up 0 bases and J gave up 3 bases; unmatched junction bases: 3. This CDR3 has 16 amino acids. The CDR3: CASSLGGQGVNQPQHF. CDR3 sequence (DNA): TGTGCCAGCAGCTTGGGAGGACAGGGGGTCAATCAGCCCCAGCATTTT.

The chain employs TRBV12-3 or TRBV12-4 and TRBJ1-1; unclear D gene. The ends were cut back, 7 bases at V and 5 bases at J, with 14 bases in the middle. The length of the CDR3 is 13 residues. CDR3 protein: CASNGVNRTEAFF. As DNA, the CDR3 is TGTGCCAGCAATGGAGTTAATCGTACTGAAGCTTTCTTT.